Shown below are 16 T cell receptor beta chains from a single sample sequenced in a study of cytomegalovirus exposure and HLA in healthy donors. Sequencing was performed with immunoSEQ multiplex PCR; in TCRdb, only in-frame clones are kept and a portion is missing. The sample shows approximately 140,000 clones, approximately 85% of them seen only once. Sequenced sample: PBMCs. These receptors were obtained from a woman younger than 45 in good health and CMV-seronegative.

The gene calls are TRBV6-1 and TRBJ1-6, with D perhaps matching TRBD1 (5 bases). The ends were cut back, 3 bases at V and 4 bases at J, with 16 bases in the middle. Germline CDR1 and CDR2: MNHNS and SASEGT. The CDR3 extends over 17 amino acids. CDR3 amino acids: CASSDTSGTAYNSPLHF. The CDR3 DNA is TGTGCCAGCAGTGATACATCGGGGACTGCTTATAATTCACCCCTCCACTTT.

This clone was detected once. The chain couples TRBV5-4 to TRBJ1-2; no firm D call. Germline CDR1 SGHNT, CDR2 YYREEE (reference sequence). The CDR3 runs 14 residues. V was clipped by 1 base and J by 6 bases, with 13 bases between them. CDR3 in amino acids: CASSLSSRADGYTF. The DNA of the CDR3 is TGTGCCAGCAGCTTGTCGTCGCGGGCGGATGGCTACACCTTC.

The chain joins TRBV19 to TRBJ1-2; 9 nucleotides match TRBD1. Germline V CDR1 and CDR2: LNHDA, SQIVND (reference sequence). This CDR3 region has 16 residues. V was clipped by 4 bases and J by 6 bases; unmatched bases: 12. The DNA of the CDR3 is TGTGCCAGTAGTACAGGACAGGGGCTGGCTTCGAATGGCTACACCTTC. It encodes CASSTGQGLASNGYTF.

The chain employs TRBV7-3 and TRBJ2-7; weak D call: TRBD2 (6 bases). Trimming shortened V by 0 bases and J by 6 bases, and 12 bases separated the two germline ends. CDR1 SGHTA and CDR2 FQGTGA come from the germline V gene. CDR3 length equals 14 residues. For the CDR3, the DNA is TGTGCCAGCAGCTTAACTCGGGGGTCGGGCGAGCAGTACTTC. It codes for CASSLTRGSGEQYF.

The chain joins TRBV28 to TRBJ1-2, with TRBD1 matching 8 bases. With V trimmed by 10 bases and J by 3 bases, 10 bases remained unmatched. In germline, CDR1 is MDHEN, CDR2 SYDVKM. The CDR3 loop spans 14 amino acids. Here the CDR3 DNA reads TGTGCCACTACCGGACAGGGACTTTACTATGGCTACACCTTC. Protein sequence: CATTGQGLYYGYTF.

The rearrangement links TRBV5-1 to TRBJ2-5, with 8 nucleotides matching TRBD2. Germline CDR1 is SGHRS and CDR2 is YFSETQ. V gave up 4 bases and J gave up 10 bases; unmatched junction bases: 15. This CDR3 has 15 amino acids. DNA of the CDR3: TGCGCCAGCAGCCGAGCGGGGGCCGCCTCAGCGGGCCAGTACTTC. Translating gives CASSRAGAASAGQYF.

This rearrangement joins TRBV5-1 to TRBJ2-5; 10 bases are shared with TRBD1. CDR3 length: 15 residues. J was trimmed by 2 bases and V by 5 bases; bases with no gene match: 6. CDR1 SGHRS and CDR2 YFSETQ come from the germline V gene. The CDR3 region is CASRTGTGVQETQYF. In nucleotides, the CDR3 is TGCGCCAGCAGAACCGGGACAGGGGTTCAAGAGACCCAGTACTTC.

This clone was observed a single time. The rearrangement uses TRBV25-1 and TRBJ2-5, with 11 bases fitting TRBD1. Per germline, CDR1 MGHDK and CDR2 SYGVNS. CDR3 length equals 17 residues. Losses at the gene ends were 0 bases for V and 4 bases for J; bases not matched to a gene: 7. CDR3 DNA sequence: TGTGCCAGCAGTGAATATTTTGGGACAGGGGGACGAGAGACCCAGTACTTC. Protein sequence: CASSEYFGTGGRETQYF. The entire variable domain, with the rest obtained from reference TRBV25-1 and TRBJ2-5, is as follows: EADIYQTPRYLVIGTGKKITLECSQTMGHDKMYWYQQDPGMELHLIHYSYGVNSTEKGDLSSESTVSRIRTEHFPLTLESARPSHTSQYLCASSEYFGTGGRETQYFGPGTRLLVL.

The genes are TRBV7-9 and TRBJ2-6; 7 nucleotides align to TRBD1. Germline trimming cut 4 bases from V and 0 bases from J; bases unmatched to any gene: 6. The CDR3 loop spans 17 amino acids. Looked up from germline, CDR1 is SEHNR and CDR2 is FQNEAQ (reference sequence). CDR3 protein: CASSSGTDYSGANVLTF. In nucleotides, the CDR3 is TGTGCCAGCAGCTCCGGGACAGATTACTCTGGGGCCAACGTCCTGACTTTC.

The table lists this clone with a few counts. The CDR3 DNA follows: TGTGCCAGCAGTTTATCGGTAGCGGGGGTAGATACGCAGTATTTT. Its translation is CASSLSVAGVDTQYF. The J gene is TRBJ2-3, the V gene TRBV27; 9 bases are shared with TRBD2. Looked up from germline, CDR1 is MNHEY and CDR2 is SMNVEV (reference sequence). The CDR3 covers 15 residues. Trimming removed 0 bases from V and 5 bases from J; junction bases left unmatched: 3.

The genes are TRBV7-2 and TRBJ1-5; 7 positions agree with TRBD1. Trimming removed 4 bases from V and 7 bases from J; junction bases left unmatched: 4. Germline V CDR1 and CDR2: SGHTA, FQGNSA. This CDR3 comprises 13 residues. The CDR3 loop reads CASSWGQHQPQHF. DNA for the CDR3: TGTGCCAGCAGCTGGGGACAGCACCAGCCCCAGCATTTT.

This chain joins TRBV15 and TRBJ1-2; 7 bases line up with TRBD1. The germline V gene has CDR1 LNHNV and CDR2 YYDKDF (reference sequence). With 1 base clipped from V and 3 bases from J, the junction kept 2 bases outside the gene matches. The CDR3 totals 14 residues. In nucleotides, the CDR3 is TGTGCCACCAGCAGAGGACAGGGCGACTATGGCTACACCTTC. Translation: CATSRGQGDYGYTF.

This clone is a singleton in its sample. The V call is TRBV6-5, the J call TRBJ2-7; 10 bases match TRBD2. The CDR3 is 15 amino acids. CDR1 is MNHEY and CDR2 is SVGAGI in the germline V gene. V lost 2 bases, J lost 6 bases, and 7 bases stayed unmatched. The CDR3 DNA is TGTGCCAGCAGTTACCGAGCGGGGGGGCAGCGCGAGCAGTACTTC. Translating gives CASSYRAGGQREQYF.

This clone came up once. The gene calls are TRBV6-6 and TRBJ1-3; 9 nucleotides agree with TRBD1. This CDR3 is 15 amino acids long. Germline V lookup: CDR1 MNHNY, CDR2 SVGAGI (reference sequence). Trimming removed 5 bases from V and 3 bases from J; junction bases left unmatched: 5. CDR3 sequence: CASSLTGGFGNTIYF. CDR3 nucleotides: TGTGCCAGCAGTCTGACAGGGGGGTTTGGAAACACCATATATTTT.

The V gene is TRBV27, the J gene TRBJ1-1; D is possibly TRBD1 (6 bases). The CDR3 is 16 amino acids. Germline V gene data show CDR1 as MNHEY and CDR2 as SMNVEV (reference sequence). The ends were cut back, 8 bases at V and 3 bases at J, with 22 bases in the middle. CDR3 residues: CASGLKEGGGDTEAFF. In DNA form, the CDR3 reads TGTGCCAGCGGACTTAAGGAGGGGGGGGGTGACACTGAAGCTTTCTTT.

The chain combines TRBV5-1 with TRBJ2-1; D unclear. Trimming left V 1 base short and J 9 bases short, with 11 bases between. The germline V gene encodes CDR1 SGHRS and CDR2 YFSETQ. This CDR3 spans 13 amino acids. DNA of the CDR3: TGCGCCAGCAGCTTGATTTTCGATAGTGAGCAGTTCTTC. This codes for CASSLIFDSEQFF.